This T cell receptor beta chain originates from a study of cytomegalovirus exposure and HLA in healthy donors. About the research overall: Ancestry clustering placed more than 65% of approximately 420 genotyped donors in the Caucasian-associated cluster. The study, taken as a whole, reports: Most TCR sequences were seen very rarely across donors, but some public TCRs occurred in many.

Healthy bone marrow donors supplied every sample. PCR used 60 Vbeta primers and 13 Jbeta primers. Methods used by the authors: Roughly 10 million shared chains were among the about 80 million unique TCR beta chains that a later analysis counted. The method was immunoSEQ multiplex PCR; TCRdb's version includes in-frame clones alone and lacks a portion of them. Clonal size and the V and J genes are those of that table, whereas D and trimming came from the DNA. The sample lists over 70,000 clones, approximately 70% seen once, with around 9.7% in the top ten. Concerning this clone itself: What it recognizes is unknown.

CDR3 length: 18 amino acids. The J segment lost 3 bases and the V segment lost 1 base, leaving 10 bases of the junction unmatched. Germline CDR1 reads SGHNT; CDR2 reads YYREEE (reference sequence). V usage is TRBV5-4 and J usage is TRBJ2-7, with TRBD2 matching over 13 bases. The receptor was isolated from a woman aged 45-59 years in good health and CMV-seropositive. The sample was PBMCs. CDR3 DNA sequence: TGTGCCAGCAGCTTGCTCGGACTAGCGGGAGTAAGCGGCTACGAGCAGTACTTC. Translating gives CASSLLGLAGVSGYEQYF. The full variable domain, rest sourced from reference TRBV5-4 and TRBJ2-7, is ETGVTQSPTHLIKTRGQQVTLRCSSQSGHNTVSWYQQALGQGPQFIFQYYREEENGRGNFPPRFSGLQFPNYSSELNVNALELDDSALYLCASSLLGLAGVSGYEQYFGPGTRLTVT.